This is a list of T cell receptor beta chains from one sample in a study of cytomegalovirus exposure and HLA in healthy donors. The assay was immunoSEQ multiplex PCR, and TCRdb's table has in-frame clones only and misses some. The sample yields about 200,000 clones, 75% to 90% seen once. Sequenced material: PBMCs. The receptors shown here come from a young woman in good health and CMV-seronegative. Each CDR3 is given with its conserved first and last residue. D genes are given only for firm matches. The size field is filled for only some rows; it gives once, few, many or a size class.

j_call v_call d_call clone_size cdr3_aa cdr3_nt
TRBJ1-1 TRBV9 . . CASSLLTRGAAFF TGTGCCAGCAGCCTCCTGACTCGTGGGGCAGCTTTCTTT
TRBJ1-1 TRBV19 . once CASSIGQIEAFF TGTGCCAGTAGTATAGGACAGATTGAAGCTTTCTTT
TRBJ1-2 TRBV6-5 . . CASSFDGNYGYTF TGTGCCAGCAGTTTTGACGGGAACTATGGCTACACCTTC
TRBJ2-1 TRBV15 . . CATSRGRYNEQFF TGTGCCACCAGCAGAGGACGATACAATGAGCAGTTCTTC
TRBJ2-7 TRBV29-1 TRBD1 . CSAVTGTVTYEQYF TGCAGCGCAGTTACCGGGACAGTAACCTACGAGCAGTACTTC
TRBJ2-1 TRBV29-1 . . CSVDNRRTPEGYNEQFF TGCAGCGTTGATAATAGACGTACGCCTGAAGGGTACAATGAGCAGTTCTTC
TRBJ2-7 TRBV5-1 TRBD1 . CASSLGRTGVYEQYF TGCGCCAGCAGCCTAGGACGGACAGGCGTCTACGAGCAGTACTTC
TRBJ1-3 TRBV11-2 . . CASSLVGSGNTIYF TGTGCCAGCAGCTTAGTGGGCTCTGGAAACACCATATATTTT
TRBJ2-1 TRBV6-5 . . CASSYSSTVAREQFF TGTGCCAGCAGTTACTCGAGTACGGTAGCTCGTGAGCAGTTCTTC
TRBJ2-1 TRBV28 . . CASSLTLKLEQFF TGTGCCAGCAGCCTTACCTTAAAGTTGGAGCAGTTCTTC
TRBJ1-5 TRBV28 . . CASSYYSNQPQHF TGTGCCAGCAGCTATTATAGCAATCAGCCCCAGCATTTT
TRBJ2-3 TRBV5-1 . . CASSLNGVRARDTQYF TGCGCCAGCAGCTTGAATGGCGTCAGGGCCAGAGATACGCAGTATTTT
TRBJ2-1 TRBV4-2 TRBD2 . CASSPSLVGRAENEQFF TGTGCCAGCAGCCCCTCGCTGGTCGGGAGGGCCGAAAATGAGCAGTTCTTC
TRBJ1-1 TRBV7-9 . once CASSRQTDEAFF TGTGCCAGCAGCCGGCAGACAGACGAGGCTTTCTTT
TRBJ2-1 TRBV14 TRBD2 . CASRSTSGRTYEQFF TGTGCCAGCAGGTCGACTAGCGGGAGAACCTATGAGCAGTTCTTC
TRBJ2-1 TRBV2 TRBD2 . CASRGLAGTNEQFF TGTGCCAGCAGGGGACTAGCGGGCACCAATGAGCAGTTCTTC
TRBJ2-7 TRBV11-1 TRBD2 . CASSLGLAGRGEQYF TGTGCCAGCAGCTTGGGACTAGCGGGAAGGGGCGAGCAGTACTTC
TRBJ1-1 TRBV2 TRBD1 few CASSAQQGAAGAEAFF TGTGCCAGCAGTGCACAACAGGGGGCAGCGGGTGCTGAAGCTTTCTTT
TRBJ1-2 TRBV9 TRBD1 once CASSFDPRDSVGYTF TGTGCCAGCAGCTTTGACCCCCGGGACAGCGTTGGCTACACCTTC
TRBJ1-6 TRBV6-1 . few CASSEAPDNSPLHF TGTGCCAGCAGTGAAGCGCCGGACAATTCACCCCTCCACTTT
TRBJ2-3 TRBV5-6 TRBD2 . CASSWTSGGTDTQYF TGTGCCAGCAGCTGGACTAGCGGGGGGACAGATACGCAGTATTTT
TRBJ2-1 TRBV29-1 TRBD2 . CSGTGTSGKTYNEQFF TGCAGCGGGACCGGGACTAGCGGGAAGACTTACAATGAGCAGTTCTTC
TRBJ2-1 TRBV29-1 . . CSVEVGGAGDNEQFF TGCAGCGTTGAAGTGGGGGGGGCGGGCGACAATGAGCAGTTCTTC
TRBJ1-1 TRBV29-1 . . CSVASLGSGYTEAFF TGCAGCGTTGCATCATTAGGGTCGGGATACACTGAAGCTTTCTTT
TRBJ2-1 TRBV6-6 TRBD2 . CASSSWTSGTLDEQFF TGTGCCAGCAGTTCCTGGACTAGCGGGACCCTCGATGAGCAGTTCTTC
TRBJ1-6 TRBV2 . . CASSEQGVTSPLHF TGTGCCAGCAGTGAACAAGGTGTTACTTCACCCCTCCACTTT
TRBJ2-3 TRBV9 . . CASSVSTDTQYF TGTGCCAGCAGCGTGAGCACAGATACGCAGTATTTT
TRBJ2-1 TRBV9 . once CASSVGDGLYNEQFF TGTGCCAGCAGCGTGGGGGACGGACTGTACAATGAGCAGTTCTTC
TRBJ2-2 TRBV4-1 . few CASSRGVSGELFF TGCGCCAGCAGCCGGGGGGTCTCCGGGGAGCTGTTTTTT
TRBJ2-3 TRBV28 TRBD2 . CASSLFLAGGFTDTQYF TGTGCCAGCAGTTTGTTTCTAGCGGGAGGGTTCACAGATACGCAGTATTTT
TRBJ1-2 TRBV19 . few CASSTFLVDGYTF TGTGCCAGTAGTACTTTCTTAGTTGACGGCTACACCTTC
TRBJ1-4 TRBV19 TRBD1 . CASSKGRQGVGNEKLFF TGTGCCAGTAGTAAGGGCCGACAGGGAGTGGGAAATGAAAAACTGTTTTTT
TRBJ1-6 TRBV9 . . CASSVGGDNSPLHF TGTGCCAGCAGCGTAGGTGGTGACAATTCACCCCTCCACTTT
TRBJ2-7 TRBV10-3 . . CAISDGPYEQYF TGTGCCATCAGTGACGGCCCCTACGAGCAGTACTTC
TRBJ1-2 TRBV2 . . CASSEGVSNYGYTF TGTGCCAGCAGTGAGGGGGTCTCTAACTATGGCTACACCTTC
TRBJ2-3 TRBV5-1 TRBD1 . CASSYGTGLMGTDTQYF TGCGCCAGCAGCTACGGGACAGGGCTCATGGGCACAGATACGCAGTATTTT
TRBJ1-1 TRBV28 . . CASSLIGLGTEAFF TGTGCCAGCAGTTTGATTGGGTTGGGAACTGAAGCTTTCTTT
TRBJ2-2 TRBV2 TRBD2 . CASSRTSGENTGELFF TGTGCCAGCAGCCGGACTAGCGGGGAGAACACCGGGGAGCTGTTTTTT
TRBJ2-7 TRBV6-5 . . CASSWGPKGYEQYF TGTGCCAGCAGTTGGGGCCCGAAGGGCTACGAGCAGTACTTC
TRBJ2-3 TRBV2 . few CASSKLDTQYF TGTGCCAGCAGTAAGCTAGACACGCAGTATTTT
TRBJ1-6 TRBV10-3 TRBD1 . CAIGGQFNSPLHF TGTGCCATCGGGGGACAGTTTAATTCACCCCTCCACTTT
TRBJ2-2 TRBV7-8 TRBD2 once CASSSGLAGAFGELFF TGTGCCAGCAGCTCAGGACTAGCGGGAGCGTTCGGGGAGCTGTTTTTT
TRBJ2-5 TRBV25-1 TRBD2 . CASSVGREATGETQYF TGTGCCAGCAGTGTAGGGCGGGAGGCCACGGGGGAGACCCAGTACTTC
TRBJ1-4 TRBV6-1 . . CASSLGQTNEKLFF TGTGCCAGCAGCCTTGGACAGACTAATGAAAAACTGTTTTTT
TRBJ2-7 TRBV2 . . CASSKKKGPYEQYF TGTGCCAGCAGCAAGAAAAAGGGGCCTTACGAGCAGTACTTC
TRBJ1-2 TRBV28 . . CATSFGIANYGYTF TGTGCCACCAGTTTCGGAATAGCTAACTATGGCTACACCTTC
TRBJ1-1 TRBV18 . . CASSPSSSGEAFF TGTGCCAGCTCACCATCATCCAGTGGAGAAGCTTTCTTT
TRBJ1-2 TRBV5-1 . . CASSPQGYGYTF TGCGCCAGCAGCCCACAGGGCTATGGCTACACCTTC
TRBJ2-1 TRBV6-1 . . CASSEDFSDDEQFF TGTGCCAGCAGTGAAGATTTCAGTGACGATGAGCAGTTCTTC
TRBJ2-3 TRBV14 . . CASSQSRVDTQYF TGTGCCAGCAGCCAATCCAGGGTCGATACGCAGTATTTT
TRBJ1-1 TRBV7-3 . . CASSSGGDGTEAFF TGTGCCAGCAGCTCCGGGGGCGATGGGACTGAAGCTTTCTTT